This TCR beta chain was observed in a study of cytomegalovirus exposure and HLA in healthy donors. Study results and limitations: Researchers reported in a later analysis that a missense DCLRE1C variant was tied to TCR beta V- and J-gene trimming. The authors listed 150 to 200 TCR beta chains as cytomegalovirus-associated. Most of the TCR beta V segments (in an earlier analysis) were productive either about 90% or about 30% of the time.

Both 60 Vbeta primers and 13 Jbeta primers went into the PCR. Repertoires were generated with immunoSEQ multiplex PCR, while TCRdb's copy carries only in-frame clones and drops some. The sample gives 100,000 to 150,000 clones, 73% of which show up once; approximately 4.8% is in the top ten. V was pared by 3 bases and J by 1 base, with 7 bases between. There are 13 residues in the CDR3. The V gene's germline CDR1 is SNHLY and CDR2 FYNNEI. Points on this clone: What it recognizes is unknown.

The sample taken for sequencing was PBMCs. This clonotype was obtained from a man in his 60s in good health and CMV-seropositive. The J gene is TRBJ2-7, the V gene TRBV2; TRBD1 is a possible D gene (5 bases). As DNA, the CDR3 is TGTGCCAGCAGTGACAGGGTTTCCTACGAGCAGTACTTC. Its protein product is CASSDRVSYEQYF.